Following are 10 T cell receptor beta chains from one sample sequenced in a study of cytotoxic CD8 clonotypes in ibrutinib-treated CLL. Sequencing was performed with immunoSEQ multiplex PCR; in TCRdb, only in-frame clones are kept and a portion is missing. Of a few hundred thousand clones in the sample, around four fifths are singletons; the top ten hold 5% to 7%. This sample comprised PBMCs, obtained before ibrutinib treatment. These receptors were collected from a human donor with chronic lymphocytic leukemia.

The chain uses TRBV6-5 and TRBJ2-5, with a tentative D call TRBD2 (6 bases). Germline V gene sequence: CDR1 MNHEY, CDR2 SVGAGI. The CDR3 has 13 amino acids. V was cut by 7 bases and J by 2 bases, with 11 bases left in between. CDR3 coding DNA: TGTGCCAGCAAACCTCTAGCGCAAGAGACCCAGTACTTC. Its protein is CASKPLAQETQYF.

V gene TRBV30 combines with J gene TRBJ2-1; D may be TRBD1 or TRBD2 (5 bases each). V was cut by 2 bases and J by 1 base, with 12 bases left in between. The germline V gene has CDR1 GTSNPN and CDR2 SVGIG (reference sequence). There are 15 residues in the CDR3. The CDR3 DNA is TGTGCCTGGAGTAGGGGAGCGGAGTCCTACAATGAGCAGTTCTTC. Protein: CAWSRGAESYNEQFF.

The rearrangement joins TRBV19 to TRBJ2-3; D is tentatively TRBD1 or TRBD2 (6 bases each). Trimming removed 8 bases at V and 6 bases at J, with 15 bases between. Germline lookup yields CDR1 LNHDA and CDR2 SQIVND (reference sequence). The CDR3 consists of 13 residues. The chain's CDR3 is CASDRGLLDTQYF. The CDR3 nucleotides read TGTGCCAGTGACCGGGGGCTTTTGGATACGCAGTATTTT.

The V call is TRBV19, the J call TRBJ2-2; 7 bases fit TRBD2. The trim removed 2 bases at V and 6 bases at J, leaving 6 bases unmatched. Germline assignment: CDR1 LNHDA and CDR2 SQIVND (reference sequence). This CDR3 is 15 amino acids long. This chain's CDR3 is CASSILNGGAGELFF. The CDR3 coding sequence is TGTGCCAGTAGTATACTTAATGGGGGGGCCGGGGAGCTGTTTTTT.

This clone was seen only a few times. V gene TRBV7-8 combines with J gene TRBJ2-7; the match to TRBD2 covers 8 bases. The germline V gene has CDR1 SGHVS and CDR2 FQNEAQ. This CDR3 contains 14 residues. V shed 7 bases and J 5 bases; nucleotides not matched to a gene: 10. The chain's CDR3 is CASTRREEVNEQYF. The CDR3 DNA reads as TGTGCCAGCACCCGGCGGGAGGAGGTAAACGAGCAGTACTTC. The whole variable domain, remainder taken from reference TRBV7-8 and TRBJ2-7, is GAGVSQSPRYKVAKRGQDVALRCDPISGHVSLFWYQQALGQGPEFLTYFQNEAQLDKSGLPSDRFFAERPEGSVSTLKIQRTQQEDSAVYLCASTRREEVNEQYFGPGTRLTVT.

The rearrangement joins TRBV5-6 to TRBJ2-1, with D hard to call. Trimming removed 4 bases at V and 4 bases at J, with 6 bases between. Germline V gene lookup returns CDR1 SGHDT and CDR2 YYEEEE. This CDR3 has 12 residues. This CDR3 reads CASSRVYNEQFF. CDR3 nucleotide sequence: TGTGCCAGCAGCCGAGTTTACAATGAGCAGTTCTTC.

The chain couples TRBV2 to TRBJ1-2, with D possibly TRBD1 on 5 matching bases. Trimming pared 8 bases from V and 7 bases from J, leaving 20 bases between. The CDR3 sequence is 14 residues long. CDR1 and CDR2 from the germline V gene are SNHLY and FYNNEI. This CDR3 reads CASPRGGRASGYTF. The DNA for the CDR3 is TGTGCCAGCCCCCGGGGGGGGAGGGCAAGTGGCTACACCTTC. Full variable domain (missing parts from reference TRBV2 and TRBJ1-2): EPEVTQTPSHQVTQMGQEVILRCVPISNHLYFYWYRQILGQKVEFLVSFYNNEISEKSEIFDDQFSVERPDGSNFTLKIRSTKLEDSAMYFCASPRGGRASGYTFGSGTRLTVV.

This clone occurred a few times. The V gene is TRBV5-1, the J gene TRBJ2-3; TRBD2 matches 11 bases. Germline V CDR1 and CDR2: SGHRS, YFSETQ. The ends lost 4 bases at V and 2 bases at J; junction bases unmatched: 6. This CDR3 spans 16 amino acids. The CDR3 DNA reads TGCGCCAGCAGCCCGGGGACTAGCGGTTCCACAGATACGCAGTATTTT. The encoded protein is CASSPGTSGSTDTQYF.

This clone showed up just a few times. The CDR3 region has the DNA TGTGCCAGCTCACCCGGGGCCAACGTCCTGACTTTC. As protein: CASSPGANVLTF. The chain has TRBV18 and TRBJ2-6; no clear D gene. The CDR3 consists of 12 residues. Trimming pared 3 bases from V and 4 bases from J, leaving 1 base between. The germline CDR1 and CDR2 sequences are KGHSH and LQKENI.

This clone was detected only a few times. The CDR3 loop reads CASRRRQGELTQYF. CDR3 nucleotide sequence: TGCGCCAGCAGAAGGCGGCAGGGAGAACTAACGCAGTATTTT. The chain recombines TRBV4-3 with TRBJ2-3; D is tentatively TRBD1 or TRBD2 (5 bases each). The CDR3 sequence is 14 residues long. CDR1 and CDR2 (germline): LGHNA, YSLEER. Trimming removed 6 bases at V and 9 bases at J, with 19 bases between.